This TCR beta chain comes out of a study of T cell responses to AZD1222 COVID-19 vaccine. Only in-frame clones appear in the TCRdb table, and some are missing; sequencing was by immunoSEQ multiplex PCR. The table shows around 95,000 clones, with around nine tenths occurring only once. Study-level findings and limits: In the spike-specific TCR repertoire, nearly half reportedly target unmutated variant regions.

Remarks on this clone: Antigen unknown.

V lost 4 bases and J lost 10, with 8 bases in between. Looked up from germline, CDR1 is KGHSH and CDR2 is LQKENI. The CDR3 has 11 residues. The chain employs TRBV18 and TRBJ2-1, with D perhaps matching TRBD1 or TRBD2 (5 bases each). This material consisted of peripheral blood, taken on day 0 of AZD1222 vaccination. This clonotype was obtained from an adult in good health. Here the CDR3 reads CASSRGTEQFF. CDR3 nucleotide sequence: TGTGCCAGCTCACGAGGGACGGAGCAGTTCTTC.